The sequence of this T cell receptor (beta chain) was determined in a study of spatial heterogeneity in lung cancer. TCRdb called the 5' RACE reads again in MiXCR, with one record for every CDR3 protein. Among around 45,000 distinct CDR3 sequences listed, roughly 13% were seen once. The time point was: sample taken at primary tumor resection. From tumor, nontumor lung or frozen PBMC, whole RNA was taken unsorted for sequencing. Germline CDR1 is SSHAT and CDR2 is FNYEAQ (reference sequence). This CDR3 is 13 amino acids long. Notes on this clonotype: Sequence at one end of the junction differs from germline and may be a read error.

The genes are TRBV7-7 and TRBJ2-2; no clear D gene. Sequenced here: PBMCs, sampled at surgery. The clonotype originates from a male donor with early-stage non-small cell lung cancer. The CDR3 reads CASSTRRTGELFF. The CDR3 DNA sequence: TGTGCTAGCAGCACGAGGCGGACCGGGGAGCTGTTTTTT.